This passage covers 26 T cell receptor beta chains from one sample sequenced in a study of blood T cell repertoires in COVID-19. Produced via immunoSEQ multiplex PCR; TCRdb's table is partial and in-frame only. The data hold under 95,000 clones, with 88% observed a single time. The sequencing sample was made of peripheral blood. The receptors derive from a human donor in a cohort sampled during active COVID-19.

This rearrangement joins TRBV4-1 to TRBJ2-3; D may be TRBD2 (6 bases). V lost 0 bases and J 2 bases, leaving 9 bases between the germline ends. The CDR3 has 15 amino acids. Germline V lookup: CDR1 MGHRA, CDR2 YSYEKL. CDR3 coding DNA: TGCGCCAGCAGCCAAGAACGGGGGAACACAGATACGCAGTATTTT. Translation gives CASSQERGNTDTQYF.

This clone was found once. The CDR3 region is CASSQPLAGTDTQYF. The CDR3 nucleotides read TGCGCCAGCAGCCAGCCGCTAGCGGGGACAGATACGCAGTATTTT. The chain has TRBV4-3 and TRBJ2-3, with 9 nucleotides matching TRBD2. V lost 3 bases and J lost 3; bases outside the gene matches: 4. This CDR3 has 15 amino acids. Looked up from germline, CDR1 is LGHNA and CDR2 is YSLEER.

The chain joins TRBV27 to TRBJ2-1; 11 bases match TRBD2. Germline loops: CDR1 MNHEY, CDR2 SMNVEV (reference sequence). This CDR3 has 13 amino acids. V lost 2 bases and J lost 14; bases outside the gene matches: 5. The CDR3 is CASSLIAGGPKFF. CDR3 nucleotide sequence: TGTGCCAGCAGTTTAATAGCGGGAGGGCCCAAGTTCTTC.

The chain links TRBV30 to TRBJ1-5; weak D call: TRBD1 (6 bases). CDR1 is GTSNPN and CDR2 is SVGIG in the germline V gene (reference sequence). V lost 2 bases and J 6 bases, leaving 20 bases between the germline ends. CDR3 length: 16 residues. CDR3 sequence: CAWSNAPDSTIQPQHF. The CDR3 nucleotides read TGTGCCTGGAGTAATGCCCCGGACAGCACCATTCAGCCCCAGCATTTT.

The gene calls are TRBV2 and TRBJ2-2; TRBD1 is a possible D gene (6 bases). The germline V gene encodes CDR1 SNHLY and CDR2 FYNNEI. The germline V and J ends were trimmed by 7 bases and 6 bases, with 12 bases remaining between them. CDR3 length equals 13 residues. The CDR3: CASTLDSPGELFF. The CDR3, as DNA: TGTGCCAGCACCTTGGACAGCCCCGGGGAGCTGTTTTTT.

The chain joins TRBV5-1 to TRBJ2-7, with TRBD1 matching over 12 bases. The CDR3 runs to 17 residues. Germline CDR1 reads SGHRS; CDR2 reads YFSETQ. Trimming cost V 1 base and J 4 bases; bases outside gene matches: 9. The DNA for the CDR3 is TGCGCCAGCAGCTTGTTGGTGGCGGGACAGGGGGCGTACGAGCAGTACTTC. Amino acid sequence: CASSLLVAGQGAYEQYF.

This clone was counted a single time. This chain joins TRBV10-3 and TRBJ2-3; 8 bases are a match to TRBD1. From germline, CDR1 is ENHRY and CDR2 SYGVKD. V dropped 9 bases and J dropped 4; count of bases not matched to a gene: 9. The CDR3 extends over 14 amino acids. In DNA, the CDR3 is TGTGCCATGAGGACAGGGAAAGATGCAGATACGCAGTATTTT. Translating gives CAMRTGKDADTQYF.

This CDR3 is CASSQAGLAAISGANVLTF. CDR3 sequence (DNA): TGCGCCAGCAGCCAAGCCGGACTAGCGGCGATCTCTGGGGCCAACGTCCTGACTTTC. V usage is TRBV4-1 and J usage is TRBJ2-6; TRBD2 matches at 10 bases. Germline CDR1 reads MGHRA; CDR2 reads YSYEKL. The CDR3 extends over 19 amino acids. The V gene end was trimmed by 1 base and the J gene end by 0 bases; junction bases not matched to a gene: 6.

J is TRBJ2-7 and V is TRBV7-8; TRBD1 matches 9 bases. The CDR3 is 15 residues long. Per germline, CDR1 SGHVS and CDR2 FQNEAQ. The junction had 5 bases not matched to a gene; V was cut back by 4 bases and J by 1 base. The chain's CDR3 is CASSSWGQGSYEQYF. CDR3 nucleotide sequence: TGTGCCAGCAGCTCCTGGGGACAGGGATCCTACGAGCAGTACTTC.

This chain joins TRBV7-2 and TRBJ2-7; 8 nucleotides match TRBD1. This CDR3 has 15 residues. J was trimmed by 2 bases and V by 1 base; bases with no gene match: 4. Germline V CDR1 and CDR2: SGHTA, FQGNSA. CDR3 protein: CASSLGTGKTYEQYF. The CDR3 nucleotides are TGTGCCAGCAGCTTAGGGACAGGGAAAACCTACGAGCAGTACTTC. Variable domain in full (rest from reference TRBV7-2 and TRBJ2-7): GAGVSQSPSNKVTEKGKDVELRCDPISGHTALYWYRQSLGQGLEFLIYFQGNSAPDKSGLPSDRFSAERTGGSVSTLTIQRTQQEDSAVYLCASSLGTGKTYEQYFGPGTRLTVT.

This clone was seen more than once but under ten times. The chain is built from TRBV12-3 or TRBV12-4 and TRBJ2-1; D is possibly TRBD1 (6 bases). The CDR3 is 11 residues long. Deletions cut 1 base from V and 16 bases from J, with 11 bases between. Written as DNA, the CDR3 is TGTGCCAGCAGTTTAGGGCAGGGGCTTTTCTTC. Protein product: CASSLGQGLFF.

Only one count was recorded for this clone. V is TRBV6-4 and J is TRBJ2-1; weak D call: TRBD2 (7 bases). Trimming removed 8 bases from V and 1 base from J, with 15 bases in between. The CDR3 is made up of 15 amino acids. Germline CDR1 MRHNA, CDR2 SNTAGT. The CDR3 DNA reads TGTGCCAGCGGGTTGAAGGGGGGGTCCTACAATGAGCAGTTCTTC. Its protein is CASGLKGGSYNEQFF.

This chain connects TRBV5-4 to TRBJ1-6; 9 bases line up with TRBD1. The V gene end was trimmed by 0 bases and the J gene end by 7 bases; junction bases not matched to a gene: 2. The CDR3 covers 15 residues. The germline CDR1 and CDR2 sequences are SGHNT and YYREEE (reference sequence). This chain's CDR3 is CASSLAGTGNSPLHF. The CDR3 DNA sequence: TGTGCCAGCAGCTTGGCCGGGACAGGGAATTCACCCCTCCACTTT.

The chain uses TRBV4-3 and TRBJ2-2; weak D call: TRBD2 (6 bases). Per germline, CDR1 LGHNA and CDR2 YSLEER. The CDR3 has 16 residues. Trimming removed 2 bases from V and 6 bases from J, with 16 bases in between. The CDR3 coding sequence is TGCGCCAGCAGCCAAATAACCCCCGGGGGAGCCGGGGAGCTGTTTTTT. Amino acid sequence: CASSQITPGGAGELFF.

The V and J genes are TRBV6-5 and TRBJ2-1, with TRBD2 matching 8 bases. J was trimmed by 8 bases and V by 3 bases; bases with no gene match: 9. The CDR3 runs to 15 residues. Per germline, CDR1 MNHEY and CDR2 SVGAGI. The CDR3 bases are TGTGCCAGCAGTTATCCGAGCGGGGGATTATATGAGCAGTTCTTC. It translates to CASSYPSGGLYEQFF.

The gene calls are TRBV4-1 and TRBJ1-2, with D perhaps matching TRBD1 (6 bases). V lost 1 base and J lost 5, with 17 bases in between. The germline V gene has CDR1 MGHRA and CDR2 YSYEKL. The CDR3 length is 16 residues. The CDR3 DNA reads TGCGCCAGCAGCCAAGGAGGGGGGGCCCTTAGGTATGGCTACACCTTC. Protein product: CASSQGGGALRYGYTF.

The V gene is TRBV6-5, the J gene TRBJ1-2; 8 bases are a match to TRBD1. With 4 bases clipped from V and 6 bases from J, the junction kept 7 bases outside the gene matches. CDR1 MNHEY and CDR2 SVGAGI come from the germline V gene. The CDR3 covers 14 residues. CDR3 bases: TGTGCCAGCAGTTTGACGACAGGGGAGGATGGCTACACCTTC. This encodes CASSLTTGEDGYTF.

The chain employs TRBV3-1 (or the pseudogene TRBV3-2) and TRBJ2-1; TRBD2 matches at 12 bases. Germline V lookup: CDR1 LGHDT, CDR2 YNNKEL (reference sequence). The trim removed 0 bases at V and 5 bases at J, leaving 8 bases unmatched. This CDR3 spans 18 amino acids. The CDR3 loop reads CASSQDLAGGLIHNEQFF. CDR3 nucleotides: TGTGCCAGCAGCCAAGATCTAGCGGGGGGGCTTATTCACAATGAGCAGTTCTTC.

The rearrangement uses TRBV7-3 and TRBJ1-6, with D unclear. The germline gives CDR1 SGHTA, CDR2 FQGTGA. This CDR3 contains 13 residues. The V end was cut by 1 base, the J end by 14 bases, with 12 bases between. The CDR3 is CASSLNPRSALHF. DNA of the CDR3: TGTGCCAGCAGCTTAAACCCCAGGTCGGCCCTCCACTTT.

This chain joins TRBV5-1 and TRBJ2-7, with TRBD2 matching 8 bases. This CDR3 comprises 13 residues. CDR1 and CDR2 (germline): SGHRS, YFSETQ. V lost 4 bases and J lost 7; bases outside the gene matches: 7. The CDR3 here is CASSHGRGGEQYF. CDR3 in DNA: TGCGCCAGCAGCCACGGGAGGGGTGGTGAGCAGTACTTC.

This clone was counted many times. The rearrangement links TRBV5-1 to TRBJ1-5; TRBD1 aligns across 9 bases. After removal of 5 bases from V and 4 bases from J, the junction contained 10 bases not matched to a gene. Per germline, CDR1 SGHRS and CDR2 YFSETQ. CDR3 size: 16 residues. CDR3 in DNA: TGCGCCAGCAGGGGACAGGGAAGGGTAGGGAATCAGCCCCAGCATTTT. The encoded protein is CASRGQGRVGNQPQHF.

The chain couples TRBV5-1 to TRBJ2-2; possibly TRBD1 for D (5 bases). The ends were cut back, 6 bases at V and 0 bases at J, with 12 bases in the middle. CDR3 size: 15 residues. Germline CDR1 reads SGHRS; CDR2 reads YFSETQ. The CDR3 protein is CASNPLTANTGELFF. Here the CDR3 DNA reads TGCGCCAGCAACCCCCTGACAGCGAACACCGGGGAGCTGTTTTTT.

This sequence joins TRBV10-1 and TRBJ2-7; tentative D call: TRBD1 (5 bases). This CDR3 is 14 amino acids long. Germline V lookup: CDR1 WNHNN, CDR2 SYGVQD (reference sequence). Deletions cut 5 bases from V and 4 bases from J, with 15 bases between. The CDR3 bases are TGCGCCAGCAGTAGTACAGGAATCCGATACGAGCAGTACTTC. Protein: CASSSTGIRYEQYF.

The chain combines TRBV19 with TRBJ2-3, with D possibly matching TRBD2 (6 bases). Trimming stripped 5 bases from V and 2 bases from J, with 14 bases between. Germline V CDR1 and CDR2: LNHDA, SQIVND (reference sequence). This CDR3 is built from 15 residues. The CDR3 DNA reads TGTGCCAGTAGTGTTATAGCGGAGATCACAGATACGCAGTATTTT. The encoded protein is CASSVIAEITDTQYF.

V usage is TRBV18 and J usage is TRBJ1-2, with 7 bases lining up with TRBD1. The CDR3 loop spans 13 amino acids. J was trimmed by 8 bases and V by 4 bases; bases with no gene match: 7. Germline V gene data show CDR1 as KGHSH and CDR2 as LQKENI. Here the CDR3 DNA reads TGTGCCAGCTCACTTACAGGGGACCGGGGCTACACCTTC. Translated: CASSLTGDRGYTF.

Concerning this clone: The germline gene is not matched at one end of the junction; a read error may be the cause. The rearrangement joins TRBV4-1 to TRBJ1-4; the D is unclear. Germline V gene sequence: CDR1 MGHRA, CDR2 YSYEKL. This CDR3 comprises 14 residues. The CDR3 region has the DNA TGCGCCAGCAGCCTGCAATCAACTAATGAAAAACAGTTTTTT. Translating gives CASSLQSTNEKQFF.